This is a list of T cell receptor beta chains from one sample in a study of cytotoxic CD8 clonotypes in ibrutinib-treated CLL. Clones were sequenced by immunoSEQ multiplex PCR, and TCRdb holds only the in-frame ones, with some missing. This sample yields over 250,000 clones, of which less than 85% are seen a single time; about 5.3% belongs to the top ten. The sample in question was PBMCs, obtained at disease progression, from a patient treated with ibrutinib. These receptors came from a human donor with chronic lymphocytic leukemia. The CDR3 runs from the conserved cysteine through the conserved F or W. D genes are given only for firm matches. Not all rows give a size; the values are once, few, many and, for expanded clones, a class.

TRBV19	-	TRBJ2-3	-	TGTGCCAGTAGTCGGGAGCGGTCCTCGGATACGCAGTATTTT	CASSRERSSDTQYF
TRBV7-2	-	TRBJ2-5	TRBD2	TGTGCCAGCAGCGCCGGACTAGCGGGGGGAGAGACCCAGTACTTC	CASSAGLAGGETQYF
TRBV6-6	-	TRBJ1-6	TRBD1	TGTGCCAGCAGTAGGACAGGCCAGCCCCTCCACTTT	CASSRTGQPLHF
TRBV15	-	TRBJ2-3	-	TGTGCCACCAGCAGGGCCGTAGATACGCAGTATTTT	CATSRAVDTQYF
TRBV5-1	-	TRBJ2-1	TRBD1	TGCGCCAGCAGCTTGAAAGGACAGGGGAGCAATGAGCAGTTCTTC	CASSLKGQGSNEQFF
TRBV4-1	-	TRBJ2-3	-	TGCGCCAGCAGCCAAGAAATCGCAGATACGCAGTATTTT	CASSQEIADTQYF
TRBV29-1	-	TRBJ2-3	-	TGCAGCGTACAGTTTCTATCGGATACGCAGTATTTT	CSVQFLSDTQYF
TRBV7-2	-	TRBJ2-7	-	TGTGCCAGCAGCTTAGTGTCCGAGCAGTACTTC	CASSLVSEQYF
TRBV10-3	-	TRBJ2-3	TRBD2	TGTGCCATCAGTGGGAGCGGGGGGGCAACAGATACGCAGTATTTT	CAISGSGGATDTQYF
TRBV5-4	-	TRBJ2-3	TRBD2	TGTGCCAGCAGCTTACCGCGGGAGGGCTCAGATACGCAGTATTTT	CASSLPREGSDTQYF
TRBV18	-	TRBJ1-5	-	TGTGCCAGCTCATCAAAAAAGGGGCAGCCCCAGCATTTT	CASSSKKGQPQHF
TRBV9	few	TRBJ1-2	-	TGTGCCAGCAGCGTAGCGGACAGCTACTATGGCTACACCTTC	CASSVADSYYGYTF
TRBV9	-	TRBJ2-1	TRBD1	TGTGCCAGCAGCGTAGCACGGACAGGGAGACACAATGAGCAGTTCTTC	CASSVARTGRHNEQFF
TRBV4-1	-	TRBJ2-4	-	TGCGCCAGCAGCCAAGTTCCCCTAGCCAAAAACATTCAGTACTTC	CASSQVPLAKNIQYF
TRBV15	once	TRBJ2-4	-	TGTGCCACCAGCAGACGTCGACAGGAAGAAAAAAACATTCAGTACTTC	CATSRRRQEEKNIQYF
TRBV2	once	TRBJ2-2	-	TGTGCCAGCAGCCCCGGCCAATGGGGGGGGGCCATCGGGGAGCTGTTTTTT	CASSPGQWGGAIGELFF
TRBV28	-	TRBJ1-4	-	TGTGCCAGCAACCCATCCGGGGCCGGGGCAACTAATGAAAAACTGTTTTTT	CASNPSGAGATNEKLFF
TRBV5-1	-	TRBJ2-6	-	TGCGCCAGCAGCTCGATAACAGGAGTCTCTGGGGCCAACGTCCTGACTTTC	CASSSITGVSGANVLTF
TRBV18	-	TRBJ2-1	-	TGTGCCAGCTCACCACTTCCAGACAATGAGCAGTTCTTC	CASSPLPDNEQFF
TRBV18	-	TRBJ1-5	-	TGTGCCAGCTCACCAGCAAGCAATCAGCCCCAGCATTTT	CASSPASNQPQHF